Here is one T cell receptor (beta chain) with its context. Its matching antigen is unknown. This sample stems from a study of T cell responses to AZD1222 COVID-19 vaccine. Study-wide results and caveats: Spike-specific TCR breadth rose after two AZD1222 doses, and depth rose as well.

The protocol was immunoSEQ multiplex PCR, while the TCRdb copy is restricted to in-frame clones and leaves out a portion. This repertoire shows more than 150,000 clones, around 87% found once; its top ten account for approximately 2.5%. Per the germline V gene, CDR1 is SGHVS and CDR2 is FNYEAQ. The CDR3 contains 15 residues. V gave up 1 base and J gave up 5 bases; unmatched junction bases: 4. Sequenced here: peripheral blood, sampled on day 0 of MenACWY control vaccination. V and J are TRBV7-6 and TRBJ2-3; 9 positions match TRBD1. This TCR was recovered from an adult in good health. The DNA for the CDR3 is TGTGCCAGCAGCTTAGACAGGGGGCTTGGAGATACGCAGTATTTT. It yields the protein CASSLDRGLGDTQYF.